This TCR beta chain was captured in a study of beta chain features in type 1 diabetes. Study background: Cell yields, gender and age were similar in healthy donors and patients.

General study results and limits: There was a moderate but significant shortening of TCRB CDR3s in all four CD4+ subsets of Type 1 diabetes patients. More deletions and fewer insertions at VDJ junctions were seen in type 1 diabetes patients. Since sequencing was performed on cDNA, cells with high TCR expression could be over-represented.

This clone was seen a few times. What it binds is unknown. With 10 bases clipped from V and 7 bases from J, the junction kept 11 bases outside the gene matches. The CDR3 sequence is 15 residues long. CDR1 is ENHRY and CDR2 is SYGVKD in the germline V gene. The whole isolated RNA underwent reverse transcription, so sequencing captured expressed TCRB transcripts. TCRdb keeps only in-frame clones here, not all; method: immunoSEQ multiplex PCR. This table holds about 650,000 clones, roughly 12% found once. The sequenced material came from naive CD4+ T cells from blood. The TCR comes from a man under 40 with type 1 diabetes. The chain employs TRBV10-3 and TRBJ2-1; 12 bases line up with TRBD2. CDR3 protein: CATRPLAGGLNEQFF. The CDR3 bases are TGTGCCACTCGTCCCCTAGCGGGGGGGCTAAATGAGCAGTTCTTC.